This T cell receptor beta chain was captured by sequencing in a study of T cells in Graves' hyperthyroidism and ophthalmopathy. This clonotype was recorded many times. There are 19 residues in the CDR3. Germline V lookup: CDR1 SGHNT, CDR2 YENEEA. J was trimmed by 1 base and V by 1 base; bases with no gene match: 15. RNA transcripts were the template for amplifying TCR beta CDR3 regions. First-round RT-PCR of the TCR CDR3 relied on the HTBI primer set. MiXCR was run by TCRdb on the multiplex PCR reads, yielding one entry per CDR3 protein. The sample consists of roughly 500,000 distinct CDR3 sequences, approximately 25% of them appearing once.

Sequences were obtained from blood. The chain employs TRBV11-3 and TRBJ2-7; the match to TRBD2 covers 8 bases. The sequence was collected from a woman in her twenties or thirties with Graves' ophthalmopathy. The CDR3 DNA is TGTGCCAGCAGCTTAGTCGGCGTTGGGGTGGGCGGGGGGTCCTACGAGCAGTACTTC. This translates into CASSLVGVGVGGGSYEQYF.